These T cell receptor beta chains were read from a single sample in a study of regulatory T cells in long-lasting Graves disease. Each CDR3 protein gets one entry after TCRdb re-called the multiplex PCR reads with MiXCR. The table has 250,000 to 300,000 distinct CDR3 sequences, around 19% seen once. The sample was also linked to a second study, of T cells in Graves' hyperthyroidism and ophthalmopathy.

The input for sequencing was peripheral blood mononuclear cells (PBMCs), taken at new diagnosis, from a patient treated with antithyroid drugs. These receptors originate from a woman under 40 with Graves disease. The CDR3 runs from the conserved cysteine through the conserved F or W. A D gene is named only where the DNA matches it firmly. Part of the rows lack a size; the others show once, few, many or a class for expanded clones.

D gene: .
V gene: TRBV6-2/TRBV6-3
clone size: many
J gene: TRBJ1-3
CDR3 DNA: TGTGCCAGCAGGGCGGACCGGACGATTAGGGGAAACACCATATATTTT
CDR3 protein: CASRADRTIRGNTIYF

D gene: .
V gene: TRBV7-2
clone size: many
J gene: TRBJ2-3
CDR3 DNA: TGTGCCAGCAGCTTAGGACTGACAGATACGCAGTATTTT
CDR3 protein: CASSLGLTDTQYF

D gene: .
V gene: TRBV7-8
clone size: many
J gene: TRBJ1-4
CDR3 DNA: TGTGCCAGCAGCTTATTCAAGGCAGGGCGAGAAAAACTGTTTTTT
CDR3 protein: CASSLFKAGREKLFF

D gene: .
V gene: TRBV29-1
clone size: many
J gene: TRBJ1-2
CDR3 DNA: TGCAGCGTTGAACCGCAGGCGAACTATGGCTACACCTTC
CDR3 protein: CSVEPQANYGYTF

D gene: TRBD1
V gene: TRBV5-1
clone size: many
J gene: TRBJ2-2
CDR3 DNA: TGCGCCAGCAGCTTGGCCCGGACAGGGGGCAACACCGGGGAGCTGTTTTTT
CDR3 protein: CASSLARTGGNTGELFF

D gene: TRBD1
V gene: TRBV2
clone size: many
J gene: TRBJ2-7
CDR3 DNA: TGTGCCAGCACTGGACAGGGGAAGTCCGAGCAGTACTTC
CDR3 protein: CASTGQGKSEQYF

D gene: .
V gene: TRBV18
clone size: many
J gene: TRBJ1-1
CDR3 DNA: TGTGCCAGCTCACCACTAAACCGGGACACTGAAGCTTTCTTT
CDR3 protein: CASSPLNRDTEAFF

D gene: TRBD2
V gene: TRBV2
clone size: .
J gene: TRBJ2-3
CDR3 DNA: TGTGCCAGCAGTGTAGCGGGGGGGGTCACAGATACGCAGTATTTT
CDR3 protein: CASSVAGGVTDTQYF

D gene: .
V gene: TRBV15
clone size: few
J gene: TRBJ1-3
CDR3 DNA: TGTGCCACCAGCAGAGGATACTCTGGAAACACCATATATTTT
CDR3 protein: CATSRGYSGNTIYF

D gene: .
V gene: TRBV29-1
clone size: many
J gene: TRBJ1-1
CDR3 DNA: TGCAGCGTTGAACATTATGGACTCGGTTTGGGGAACACTGAAGCTTTCTTT
CDR3 protein: CSVEHYGLGLGNTEAFF

D gene: .
V gene: TRBV7-3
clone size: many
J gene: TRBJ1-2
CDR3 DNA: TGTGCCAGCAGCGCCAGGGGACCGTCCTCTAACTATGGCTACACCTTC
CDR3 protein: CASSARGPSSNYGYTF

D gene: .
V gene: TRBV5-4
clone size: many
J gene: TRBJ1-1
CDR3 DNA: TGTGCCAGCAGCTTGTCGGCAGGGAGGACTGAAGCTTTCTTT
CDR3 protein: CASSLSAGRTEAFF

D gene: TRBD2
V gene: TRBV12-3/TRBV12-4
clone size: many
J gene: TRBJ2-3
CDR3 DNA: TGTGCCAGCAGTTTAGTCGGGGGGTATTCAGATACGCAGTATTTT
CDR3 protein: CASSLVGGYSDTQYF

D gene: TRBD2
V gene: TRBV3-1
clone size: many
J gene: TRBJ2-1
CDR3 DNA: TGTGCCAGCAGCTTGCGCCTTAGCGGGGCCGAGGGAGATGAGCAGTTCTTC
CDR3 protein: CASSLRLSGAEGDEQFF

D gene: .
V gene: TRBV28
clone size: .
J gene: TRBJ2-4
CDR3 DNA: TGTGCCAGCAGAGAGACAGAGAGGGTCATTCAGTACTTC
CDR3 protein: CASRETERVIQYF

D gene: TRBD2
V gene: TRBV4-1
clone size: .
J gene: TRBJ2-3
CDR3 DNA: TGCGCCAGCAGTCCTAGCGGGAGCGTATCAGATACGCAGTATTTT
CDR3 protein: CASSPSGSVSDTQYF

D gene: .
V gene: TRBV20-1
clone size: many
J gene: TRBJ1-1
CDR3 DNA: TGCAGTGCTCGCCGGGACACCAATGAAGCTTTCTTT
CDR3 protein: CSARRDTNEAFF

D gene: TRBD2
V gene: TRBV20-1
clone size: .
J gene: TRBJ2-1
CDR3 DNA: TGCAGTGCTAGCTCCGGGACTAGCGATTACAATGAGCAGTTCTTC
CDR3 protein: CSASSGTSDYNEQFF

D gene: TRBD1
V gene: TRBV20-1
clone size: many
J gene: TRBJ1-2
CDR3 DNA: TGCAGTGCGACAGGGGTGGAGGGCTACACCTTC
CDR3 protein: CSATGVEGYTF

D gene: TRBD2
V gene: TRBV11-2
clone size: many
J gene: TRBJ2-5
CDR3 DNA: TGTGCCAGCAGCTTCGGGACTAGACAAGAGACCCAGTACTTC
CDR3 protein: CASSFGTRQETQYF

D gene: .
V gene: TRBV28
clone size: .
J gene: TRBJ2-7
CDR3 DNA: TGTGCCAGCAGTTTAATAGGGACGGCAGCCCTCTACGAGCAGTACTTC
CDR3 protein: CASSLIGTAALYEQYF

D gene: .
V gene: TRBV12-3/TRBV12-4
clone size: many
J gene: TRBJ1-1
CDR3 DNA: TGTGCCAGCAGTGGAGGGGGGAGGGGCGTTCATGAAGCTTTCTTT
CDR3 protein: CASSGGGRGVHEAFF

D gene: .
V gene: TRBV27
clone size: many
J gene: TRBJ1-1
CDR3 DNA: TGTGCCAGTTATCCCACCAATCTAGGGTACACTGAAGCTTTCTTT
CDR3 protein: CASYPTNLGYTEAFF

D gene: TRBD1
V gene: TRBV12-3/TRBV12-4
clone size: many
J gene: TRBJ1-4
CDR3 DNA: TGTGCCAGCAGCTGGGACAGGGGTAATGAAAAACTGTTTTTT
CDR3 protein: CASSWDRGNEKLFF

D gene: TRBD1
V gene: TRBV4-2
clone size: .
J gene: TRBJ2-2
CDR3 DNA: TGTGCCAGCAGCTCACCCAGGGGGCAGGCGAGCACCGGGGAGCTGTTTTTT
CDR3 protein: CASSSPRGQASTGELFF

D gene: .
V gene: TRBV5-4
clone size: .
J gene: TRBJ1-1
CDR3 DNA: TGTGCCAGCAGCTTGGATCTGTCTAACACTGAAGCTTTCTTT
CDR3 protein: CASSLDLSNTEAFF

D gene: TRBD2
V gene: TRBV2
clone size: many
J gene: TRBJ2-7
CDR3 DNA: TGTGCCAGCAAAGAAGCGGGGGGATTCTACGAGCAGTACTTC
CDR3 protein: CASKEAGGFYEQYF

D gene: .
V gene: TRBV11-2
clone size: many
J gene: TRBJ2-2
CDR3 DNA: TGTGCCAGCAGCCGAGAGCCGGGGCATGTGCGTTCCGGGGAGCTGTTTTTT
CDR3 protein: CASSREPGHVRSGELFF

D gene: .
V gene: TRBV19
clone size: few
J gene: TRBJ1-2
CDR3 DNA: TGTGCCACTCGCCCTAGGCAGGACCCATCTAACTATGGCTACACCTTC
CDR3 protein: CATRPRQDPSNYGYTF

D gene: TRBD1
V gene: TRBV19
clone size: few
J gene: TRBJ1-4
CDR3 DNA: TGTGCCAGTAATGATCCCCGGGACAGGGGTGAAAAACTGTTTTTT
CDR3 protein: CASNDPRDRGEKLFF

D gene: TRBD2
V gene: TRBV20-1
clone size: many
J gene: TRBJ2-1
CDR3 DNA: TGCAGTGCTAGTGGCCGGGGGGACGAGCAGTTCTTC
CDR3 protein: CSASGRGDEQFF

D gene: TRBD1
V gene: TRBV4-1
clone size: .
J gene: TRBJ1-4
CDR3 DNA: TGCGCCAGCAGCCAATTCCCGGGACAGCGTAATGAAAAACTGTTTTTT
CDR3 protein: CASSQFPGQRNEKLFF

D gene: .
V gene: TRBV7-8
clone size: many
J gene: TRBJ2-7
CDR3 DNA: TGTGCCAGCAGCTTAGCCAGATCTCCGAGCTCCTACGAGCAGTACTTC
CDR3 protein: CASSLARSPSSYEQYF

D gene: TRBD2
V gene: TRBV13
clone size: .
J gene: TRBJ2-3
CDR3 DNA: TGTGCCAGCCCGGGGGGGGTCACAGATACGCAGTATTTT
CDR3 protein: CASPGGVTDTQYF

D gene: TRBD1
V gene: TRBV7-8
clone size: many
J gene: TRBJ2-7
CDR3 DNA: TGTGCCAGCAGCCCCACGGACAGGGGGTACGAGCAGTACTTC
CDR3 protein: CASSPTDRGYEQYF

D gene: .
V gene: TRBV2
clone size: many
J gene: TRBJ1-2
CDR3 DNA: TGTGCCAGCATTGACCGGGACGTGGGGCGCGGCTACACCTTC
CDR3 protein: CASIDRDVGRGYTF

D gene: .
V gene: TRBV14
clone size: many
J gene: TRBJ1-1
CDR3 DNA: TGTGCCAGCAGCCAAGCTTGGGCCGGGACAATGAACACTGAAGCTTTCTTT
CDR3 protein: CASSQAWAGTMNTEAFF

D gene: TRBD2
V gene: TRBV12-3/TRBV12-4
clone size: many
J gene: TRBJ2-1
CDR3 DNA: TGTGCCAGCAGTTTGGCCGGGACTAGCGGGGGAAAGGTTTTCTTC
CDR3 protein: CASSLAGTSGGKVFF

D gene: .
V gene: TRBV2
clone size: many
J gene: TRBJ1-1
CDR3 DNA: TGTGCCAGCAGTGAAGCTATCGTGAACACTGAAGCTTTCTTT
CDR3 protein: CASSEAIVNTEAFF

D gene: .
V gene: TRBV12-3/TRBV12-4
clone size: many
J gene: TRBJ1-1
CDR3 DNA: TGTGCCAGCAGTAGGTCGGGACGGTTGAACACTGAAGCTTTCTTT
CDR3 protein: CASSRSGRLNTEAFF

D gene: .
V gene: TRBV6-2/TRBV6-3
clone size: many
J gene: TRBJ1-1
CDR3 DNA: TGTGCCAGCAGTTATAGGGGGAACACTGAAGCTTTCTTT
CDR3 protein: CASSYRGNTEAFF

D gene: .
V gene: TRBV14
clone size: .
J gene: TRBJ2-3
CDR3 DNA: TGTGCCAGCAGCCGGGCACTAGGGAGTACGCAGTATTTT
CDR3 protein: CASSRALGSTQYF

D gene: TRBD2
V gene: TRBV19
clone size: .
J gene: TRBJ2-7
CDR3 DNA: TGTGCCAGTAGTCCCCTCGGGCCGGGGGGACTAGCGGGGGGCCGGCCTTCCTACGAGCAGTACTTC
CDR3 protein: CASSPLGPGGLAGGRPSYEQYF

D gene: .
V gene: TRBV6-1
clone size: many
J gene: TRBJ1-1
CDR3 DNA: TGTGCCAGCAGCCCTACCGAACAGGGTTTGGGAAAAGCTTTCTTT
CDR3 protein: CASSPTEQGLGKAFF

D gene: TRBD1
V gene: TRBV6-2/TRBV6-3
clone size: many
J gene: TRBJ2-3
CDR3 DNA: TGTGCCAGCAGTTACGCCCCGGGACAGGGTAACGCAGATACGCAGTATTTT
CDR3 protein: CASSYAPGQGNADTQYF

D gene: .
V gene: TRBV18
clone size: few
J gene: TRBJ2-3
CDR3 DNA: TGTGCCAGCTCACAGACAGTCCCCACAGATACGCAGTATTTT
CDR3 protein: CASSQTVPTDTQYF

D gene: .
V gene: TRBV5-8
clone size: once
J gene: TRBJ1-4
CDR3 DNA: TGTGCCAGCAGCGCGTTCAGGCCTAATGAAAAACTGTTTTTT
CDR3 protein: CASSAFRPNEKLFF

D gene: .
V gene: TRBV12-3/TRBV12-4
clone size: many
J gene: TRBJ2-6
CDR3 DNA: TGTGCCAGCGCTTCTGGGGCCAACGTCCTGACTTTC
CDR3 protein: CASASGANVLTF

D gene: .
V gene: TRBV11-2
clone size: many
J gene: TRBJ2-7
CDR3 DNA: TGTGCCAGCAGCCCAGCTACCGTGGGGGAGCAGTACTTC
CDR3 protein: CASSPATVGEQYF

D gene: .
V gene: TRBV27
clone size: many
J gene: TRBJ2-5
CDR3 DNA: TGTGCCAGCAGTTTCGAAGGGGTCGGAGAGACCCAGTACTTC
CDR3 protein: CASSFEGVGETQYF

D gene: .
V gene: TRBV20-1
clone size: many
J gene: TRBJ1-2
CDR3 DNA: TGCAGTGCTCGTGTCCCCTTTTCTTTAGGGACTTCCTATGGCTACACCTTC
CDR3 protein: CSARVPFSLGTSYGYTF

D gene: .
V gene: TRBV6-2/TRBV6-3
clone size: .
J gene: TRBJ2-1
CDR3 DNA: TGTGCCAGCAGCCCTTCGGGGCCTAACTCCTACAATGAGCAGTTCTTC
CDR3 protein: CASSPSGPNSYNEQFF

D gene: .
V gene: TRBV7-8
clone size: many
J gene: TRBJ2-5
CDR3 DNA: TGTGCCAGCAGCCCCCTCCGGTTGGGTGTCCTCCAAGAGACCCAGTACTTC
CDR3 protein: CASSPLRLGVLQETQYF

D gene: .
V gene: TRBV7-2
clone size: many
J gene: TRBJ2-5
CDR3 DNA: TGTGCCAGCAGCTTAATGATAGGCCAGGGGGAGACCCAGTACTTC
CDR3 protein: CASSLMIGQGETQYF

D gene: .
V gene: TRBV12-3/TRBV12-4
clone size: many
J gene: TRBJ1-1
CDR3 DNA: TGTGCCAGCAGTGTGTTGTTCGGGTCCACTGAAGCTTTCTTT
CDR3 protein: CASSVLFGSTEAFF

D gene: .
V gene: TRBV5-1
clone size: many
J gene: TRBJ2-1
CDR3 DNA: TGCGCCAGCAGCACATGGGGGTACAATGAGCAGTTCTTC
CDR3 protein: CASSTWGYNEQFF